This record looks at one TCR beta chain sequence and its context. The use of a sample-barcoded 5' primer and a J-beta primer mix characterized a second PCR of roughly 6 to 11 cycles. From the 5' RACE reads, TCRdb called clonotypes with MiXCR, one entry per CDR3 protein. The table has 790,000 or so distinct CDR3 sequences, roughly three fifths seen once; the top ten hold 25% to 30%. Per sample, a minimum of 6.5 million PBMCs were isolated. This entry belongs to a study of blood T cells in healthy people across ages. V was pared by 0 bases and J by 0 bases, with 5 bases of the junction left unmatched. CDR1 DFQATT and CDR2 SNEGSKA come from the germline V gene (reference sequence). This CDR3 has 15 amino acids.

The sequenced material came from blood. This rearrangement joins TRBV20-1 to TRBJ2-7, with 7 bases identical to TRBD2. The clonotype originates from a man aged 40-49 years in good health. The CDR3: CSARDPWGGSYEQYF. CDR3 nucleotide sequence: TGCAGTGCTAGAGATCCTTGGGGGGGCTCCTACGAGCAGTACTTC.